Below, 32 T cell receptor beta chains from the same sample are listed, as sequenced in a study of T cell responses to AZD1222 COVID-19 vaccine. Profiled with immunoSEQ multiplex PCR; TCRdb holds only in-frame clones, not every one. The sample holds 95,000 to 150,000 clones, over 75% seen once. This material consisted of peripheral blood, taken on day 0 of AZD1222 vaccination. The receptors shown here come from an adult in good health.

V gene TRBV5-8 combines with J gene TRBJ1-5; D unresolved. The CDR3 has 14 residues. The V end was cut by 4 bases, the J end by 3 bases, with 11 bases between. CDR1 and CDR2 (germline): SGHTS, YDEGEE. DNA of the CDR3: TGTGCCAGCAGCACCAACCCAACCAATCAGCCCCAGCATTTT. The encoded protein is CASSTNPTNQPQHF.

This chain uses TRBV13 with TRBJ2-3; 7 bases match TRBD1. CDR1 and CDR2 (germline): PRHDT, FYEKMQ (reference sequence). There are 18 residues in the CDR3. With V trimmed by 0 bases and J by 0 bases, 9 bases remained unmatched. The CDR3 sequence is CASSLGTGMSGSTDTQYF. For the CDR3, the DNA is TGTGCCAGCAGCTTAGGGACAGGGATGTCGGGGAGCACAGATACGCAGTATTTT. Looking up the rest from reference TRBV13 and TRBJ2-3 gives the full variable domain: AAGVIQSPRHLIKEKRETATLKCYPIPRHDTVYWYQQGPGQDPQFLISFYEKMQSDKGSIPDRFSAQQFSDYHSELNMSSLELGDSALYFCASSLGTGMSGSTDTQYFGPGTRLTVL.

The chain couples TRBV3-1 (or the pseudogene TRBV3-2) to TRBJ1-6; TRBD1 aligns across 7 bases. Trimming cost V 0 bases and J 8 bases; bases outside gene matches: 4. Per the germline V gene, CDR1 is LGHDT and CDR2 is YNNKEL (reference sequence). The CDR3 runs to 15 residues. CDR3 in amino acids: CASSQDYRGDSPLHF. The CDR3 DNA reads TGTGCCAGCAGCCAAGATTACAGGGGTGATTCACCCCTCCACTTT.

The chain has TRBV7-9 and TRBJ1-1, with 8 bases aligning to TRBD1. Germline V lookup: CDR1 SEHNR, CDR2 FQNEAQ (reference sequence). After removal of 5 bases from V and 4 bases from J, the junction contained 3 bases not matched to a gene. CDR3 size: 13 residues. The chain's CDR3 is CASSPQGGTEAFF. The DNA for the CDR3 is TGTGCCAGCAGCCCACAGGGGGGCACTGAAGCTTTCTTT.

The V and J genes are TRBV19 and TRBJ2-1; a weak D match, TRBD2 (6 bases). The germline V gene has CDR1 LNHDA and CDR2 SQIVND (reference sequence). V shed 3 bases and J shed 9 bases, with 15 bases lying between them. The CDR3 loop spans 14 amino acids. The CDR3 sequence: CASSIGPGATEQFF. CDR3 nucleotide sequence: TGTGCCAGTAGTATCGGGCCGGGAGCCACTGAGCAGTTCTTC.

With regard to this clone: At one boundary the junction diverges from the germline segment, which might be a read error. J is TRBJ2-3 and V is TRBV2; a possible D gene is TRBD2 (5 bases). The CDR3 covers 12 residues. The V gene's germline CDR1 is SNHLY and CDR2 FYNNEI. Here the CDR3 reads CASSDSPSRPDF. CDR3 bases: TGTGCCAGCAGTGACTCCCCTAGCCGTCCGGATTTT.

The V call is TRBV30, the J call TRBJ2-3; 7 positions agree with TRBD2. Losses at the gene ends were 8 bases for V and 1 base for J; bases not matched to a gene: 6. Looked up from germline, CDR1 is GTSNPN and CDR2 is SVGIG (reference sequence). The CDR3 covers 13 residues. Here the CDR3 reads CARGLAGTDTQYF. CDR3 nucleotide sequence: TGTGCCCGAGGGCTAGCGGGCACAGATACGCAGTATTTT.

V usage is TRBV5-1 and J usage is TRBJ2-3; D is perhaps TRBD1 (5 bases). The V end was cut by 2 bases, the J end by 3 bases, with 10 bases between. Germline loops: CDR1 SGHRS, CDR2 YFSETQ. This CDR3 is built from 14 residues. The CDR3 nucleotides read TGCGCCAGCAGCTTTGCAGGGTATACAGATACGCAGTATTTT. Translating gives CASSFAGYTDTQYF.

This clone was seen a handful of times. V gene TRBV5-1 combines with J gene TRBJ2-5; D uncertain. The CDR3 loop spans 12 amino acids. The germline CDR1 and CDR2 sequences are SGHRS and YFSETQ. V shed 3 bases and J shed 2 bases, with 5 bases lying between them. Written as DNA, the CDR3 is TGCGCCAGCAGCTCAAATCAAGAGACCCAGTACTTC. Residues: CASSSNQETQYF.

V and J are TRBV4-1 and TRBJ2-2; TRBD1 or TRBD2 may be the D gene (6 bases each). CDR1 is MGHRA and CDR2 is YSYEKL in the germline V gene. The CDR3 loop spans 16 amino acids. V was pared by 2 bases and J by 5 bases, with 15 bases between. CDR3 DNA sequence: TGCGCCAGCAGCCAACGATCCAGGGGAGGAACCGGGGAGCTGTTTTTT. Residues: CASSQRSRGGTGELFF.

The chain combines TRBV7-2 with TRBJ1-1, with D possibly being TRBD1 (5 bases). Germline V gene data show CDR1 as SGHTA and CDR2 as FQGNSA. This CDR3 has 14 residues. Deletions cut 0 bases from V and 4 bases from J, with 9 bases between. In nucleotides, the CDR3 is TGTGCCAGCAGCTTAGCGTACAGGTCCACTGAAGCTTTCTTT. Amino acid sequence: CASSLAYRSTEAFF.

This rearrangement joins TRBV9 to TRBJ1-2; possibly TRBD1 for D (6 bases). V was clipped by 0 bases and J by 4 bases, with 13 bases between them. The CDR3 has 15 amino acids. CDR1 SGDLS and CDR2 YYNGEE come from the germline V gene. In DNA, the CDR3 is TGTGCCAGCAGCGTAGCGGGGGGGCGCGCCTATGGCTACACCTTC. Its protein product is CASSVAGGRAYGYTF. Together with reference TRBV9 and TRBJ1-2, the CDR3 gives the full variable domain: DSGVTQTPKHLITATGQRVTLRCSPRSGDLSVYWYQQSLDQGLQFLIQYYNGEERAKGNILERFSAQQFPDLHSELNLSSLELGDSALYFCASSVAGGRAYGYTFGSGTRLTVV.

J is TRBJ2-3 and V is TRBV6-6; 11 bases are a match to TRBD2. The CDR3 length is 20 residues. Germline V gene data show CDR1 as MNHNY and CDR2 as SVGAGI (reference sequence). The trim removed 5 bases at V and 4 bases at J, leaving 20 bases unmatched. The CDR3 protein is CASSPTTLTSLAGVPDTQYF. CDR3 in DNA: TGTGCCAGCAGTCCCACCACCTTAACCTCACTAGCGGGAGTACCAGATACGCAGTATTTT.

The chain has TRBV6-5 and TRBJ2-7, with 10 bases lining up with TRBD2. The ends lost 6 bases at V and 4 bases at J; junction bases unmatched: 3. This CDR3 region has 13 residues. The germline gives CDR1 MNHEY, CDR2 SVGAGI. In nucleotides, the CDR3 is TGTGCCAGCAGCAGCGGGAGGGCTTACGAGCAGTACTTC. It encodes CASSSGRAYEQYF.

The CDR3, as DNA: TGTGCCAGCACTAAAGGGGGGGTGAGCAATCAGCCCCAGCATTTT. It specifies CASTKGGVSNQPQHF. This chain uses TRBV6-5 with TRBJ1-5; weak D call: TRBD1 (6 bases). Germline CDR1 and CDR2: MNHEY and SVGAGI. Between the trimmed V and J ends, which lost 7 bases and 1 base, there was a span of 14 bases. There are 15 residues in the CDR3.

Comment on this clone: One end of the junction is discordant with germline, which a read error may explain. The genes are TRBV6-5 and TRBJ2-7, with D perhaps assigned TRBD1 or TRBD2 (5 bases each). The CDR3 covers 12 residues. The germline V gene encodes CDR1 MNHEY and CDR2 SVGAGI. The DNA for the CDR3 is TGTGCCAGCAGTTTCTCCGGGGCGTTCGGGAACTTC. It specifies CASSFSGAFGNF.

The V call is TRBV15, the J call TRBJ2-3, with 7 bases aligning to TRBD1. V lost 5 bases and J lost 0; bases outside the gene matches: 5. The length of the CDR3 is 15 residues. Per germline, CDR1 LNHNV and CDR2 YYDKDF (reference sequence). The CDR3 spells CATSQGGISTDTQYF. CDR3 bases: TGTGCCACCAGCCAAGGGGGCATTAGCACAGATACGCAGTATTTT.

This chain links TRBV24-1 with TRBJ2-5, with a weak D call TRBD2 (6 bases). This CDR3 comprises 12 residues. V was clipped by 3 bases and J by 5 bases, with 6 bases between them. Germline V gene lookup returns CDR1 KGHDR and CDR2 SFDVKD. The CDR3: CATSDGGETQYF. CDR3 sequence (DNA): TGTGCCACCAGTGATGGGGGGGAGACCCAGTACTTC.

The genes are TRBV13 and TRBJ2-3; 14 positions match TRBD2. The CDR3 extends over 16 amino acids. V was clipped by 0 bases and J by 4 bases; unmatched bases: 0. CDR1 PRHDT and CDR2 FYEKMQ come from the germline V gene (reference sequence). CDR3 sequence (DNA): TGTGCCAGCAGCTTAGGGGGACTAGCGGGAGCAGATACGCAGTATTTT. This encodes CASSLGGLAGADTQYF.

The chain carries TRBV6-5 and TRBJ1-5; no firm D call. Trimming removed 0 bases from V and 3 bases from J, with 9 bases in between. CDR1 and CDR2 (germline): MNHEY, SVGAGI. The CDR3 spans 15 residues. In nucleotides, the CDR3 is TGTGCCAGCAGTTACTCGACTGGGCCCAATCAGCCCCAGCATTTT. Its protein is CASSYSTGPNQPQHF.

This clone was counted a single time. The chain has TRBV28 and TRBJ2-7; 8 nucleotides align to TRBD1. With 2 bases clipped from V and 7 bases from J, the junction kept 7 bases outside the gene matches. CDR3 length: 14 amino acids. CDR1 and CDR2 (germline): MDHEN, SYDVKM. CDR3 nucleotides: TGTGCCAGCAGTTTAGGACAGGGATCGGGAGAGCAGTACTTC. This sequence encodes CASSLGQGSGEQYF.

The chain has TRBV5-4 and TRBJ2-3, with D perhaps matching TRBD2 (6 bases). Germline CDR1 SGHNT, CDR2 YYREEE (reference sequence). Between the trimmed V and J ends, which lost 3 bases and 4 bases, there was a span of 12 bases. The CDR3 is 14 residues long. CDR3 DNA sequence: TGTGCCAGCAGCTCCCAGACTAGTGCAGATACGCAGTATTTT. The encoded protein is CASSSQTSADTQYF.

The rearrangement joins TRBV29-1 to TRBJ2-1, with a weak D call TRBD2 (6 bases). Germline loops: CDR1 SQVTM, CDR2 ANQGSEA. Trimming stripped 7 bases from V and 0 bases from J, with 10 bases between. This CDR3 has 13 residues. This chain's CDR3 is CSALGGSYNEQFF. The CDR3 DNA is TGCAGCGCCCTCGGGGGCTCCTACAATGAGCAGTTCTTC.

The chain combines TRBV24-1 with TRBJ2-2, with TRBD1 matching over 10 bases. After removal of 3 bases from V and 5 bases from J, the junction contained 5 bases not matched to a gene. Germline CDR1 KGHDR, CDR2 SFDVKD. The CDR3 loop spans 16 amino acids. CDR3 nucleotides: TGTGCCACCAGTGATACGGGACAGGGGATAACCGGGGAGCTGTTTTTT. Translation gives CATSDTGQGITGELFF.

CDR3 bases: TGTGCCAGCAGACCCTCAGGGGGTGATCAGCCCCAGCATTTT. Translation: CASRPSGGDQPQHF. The gene calls are TRBV6-6 and TRBJ1-5; 7 nucleotides line up with TRBD1. The junction had 7 bases not matched to a gene; V was cut back by 6 bases and J by 5 bases. Germline V gene lookup returns CDR1 MNHNY and CDR2 SVGAGI (reference sequence). The CDR3 runs 14 residues.

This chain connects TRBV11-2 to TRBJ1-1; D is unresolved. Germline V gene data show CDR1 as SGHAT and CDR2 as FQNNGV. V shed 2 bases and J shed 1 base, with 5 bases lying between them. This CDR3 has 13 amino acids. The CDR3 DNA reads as TGTGCCAGCAGCTTAACAGAGAACACTGAAGCTTTCTTT. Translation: CASSLTENTEAFF.

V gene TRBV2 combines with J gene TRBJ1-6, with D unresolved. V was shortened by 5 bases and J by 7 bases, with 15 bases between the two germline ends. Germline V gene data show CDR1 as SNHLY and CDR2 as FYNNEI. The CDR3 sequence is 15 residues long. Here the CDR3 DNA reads TGTGCCAGCAGTAAACAGACCACACCGAATTCACCCCTCCACTTT. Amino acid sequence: CASSKQTTPNSPLHF.

The CDR3 spells CASSKKGGQGSSNQPQHF. CDR3 coding DNA: TGTGCCAGCAGCAAAAAGGGGGGACAGGGATCTAGCAATCAGCCCCAGCATTTT. The rearrangement joins TRBV21-1 to TRBJ1-5; TRBD1, the table's D call, lacks a check against the DNA. TRBV21-1 is deemed a pseudogene. This CDR3 spans 18 amino acids.

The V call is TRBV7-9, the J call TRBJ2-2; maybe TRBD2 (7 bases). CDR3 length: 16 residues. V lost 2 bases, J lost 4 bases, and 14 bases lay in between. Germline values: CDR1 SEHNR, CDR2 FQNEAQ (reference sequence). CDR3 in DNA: TGTGCCAGCAGCTTACGCGACGGGGGGCCCACCGGGGAGCTGTTTTTT. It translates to CASSLRDGGPTGELFF.

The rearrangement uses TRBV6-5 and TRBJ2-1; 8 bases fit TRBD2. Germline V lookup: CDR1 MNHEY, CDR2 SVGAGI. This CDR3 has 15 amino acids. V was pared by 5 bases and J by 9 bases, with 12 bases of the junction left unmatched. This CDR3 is CASSRSGLDISEQFF. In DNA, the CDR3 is TGTGCCAGCAGTCGTTCGGGACTAGACATAAGTGAGCAGTTCTTC.

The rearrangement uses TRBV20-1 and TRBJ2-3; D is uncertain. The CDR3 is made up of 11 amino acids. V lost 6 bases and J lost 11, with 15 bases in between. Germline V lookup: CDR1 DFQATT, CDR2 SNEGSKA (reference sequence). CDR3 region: CSAQTQVRQYF. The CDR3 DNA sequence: TGCAGTGCCCAGACACAAGTCAGGCAGTATTTT.

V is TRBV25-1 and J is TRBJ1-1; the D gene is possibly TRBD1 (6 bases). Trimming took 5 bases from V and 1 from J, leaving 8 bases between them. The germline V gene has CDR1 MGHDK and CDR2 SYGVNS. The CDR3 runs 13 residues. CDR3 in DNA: TGTGCCAGCAGTAGGGGGGGGAACACTGAAGCTTTCTTT. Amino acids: CASSRGGNTEAFF.